This T cell receptor (beta chain) was sequenced during a study of cytomegalovirus exposure and HLA in healthy donors. Overall study results and limits: Common viral pathogens seemed to be connected with several of the most significant clusters, according to a later analysis. It was reported that the classifier diagnosed cytomegalovirus status with high specificity and sensitivity in both the original and validation cohorts.

60 Vbeta and 13 Jbeta primers were used in PCR. Study processing details: As a later analysis found, there were 70 million to 80 million unique TCR beta chains, of which some 10 million were shared. Sequencing used immunoSEQ multiplex PCR; TCRdb keeps in-frame clones, though not all of them. The DNA was the basis for D and trimming; V, J and clone size are from that table. The table has more than 95,000 clones, roughly 80% seen once. Worth noting for this clone: The antigen is undetermined.

The germline CDR1 and CDR2 sequences are LNHDA and SQIVND (reference sequence). The CDR3 consists of 15 residues. V lost 6 bases and J 0 bases, leaving 14 bases between the germline ends. This receptor was identified in a man in his thirties or forties in good health and CMV-seronegative. The chain carries TRBV19 and TRBJ1-1, with a possible D match to TRBD1 (6 bases). The sequencing sample was made of PBMCs. This chain's CDR3 is CASRRQDLMNTEAFF. In DNA form, the CDR3 reads TGTGCCAGTAGGCGACAGGACTTAATGAACACTGAAGCTTTCTTT. The whole variable domain, remainder taken from reference TRBV19 and TRBJ1-1, is DGGITQSPKYLFRKEGQNVTLSCEQNLNHDAMYWYRQDPGQGLRLIYYSQIVNDFQKGDIAEGYSVSREKKESFPLTVTSAQKNPTAFYLCASRRQDLMNTEAFFGQGTRLTVV.